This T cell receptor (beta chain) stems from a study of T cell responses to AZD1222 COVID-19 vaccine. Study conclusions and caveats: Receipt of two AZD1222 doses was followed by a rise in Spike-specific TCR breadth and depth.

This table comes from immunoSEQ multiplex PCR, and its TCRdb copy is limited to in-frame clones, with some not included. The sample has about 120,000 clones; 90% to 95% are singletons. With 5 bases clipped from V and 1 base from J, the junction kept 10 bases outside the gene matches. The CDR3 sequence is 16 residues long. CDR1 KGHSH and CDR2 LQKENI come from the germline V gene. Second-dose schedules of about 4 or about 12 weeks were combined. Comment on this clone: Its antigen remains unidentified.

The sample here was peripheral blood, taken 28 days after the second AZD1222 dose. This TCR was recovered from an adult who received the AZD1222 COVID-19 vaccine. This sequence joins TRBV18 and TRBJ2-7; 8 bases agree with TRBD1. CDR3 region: CASSSYWTGNSYEQYF. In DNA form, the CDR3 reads TGTGCCAGCTCATCTTATTGGACAGGGAATTCCTACGAGCAGTACTTC.